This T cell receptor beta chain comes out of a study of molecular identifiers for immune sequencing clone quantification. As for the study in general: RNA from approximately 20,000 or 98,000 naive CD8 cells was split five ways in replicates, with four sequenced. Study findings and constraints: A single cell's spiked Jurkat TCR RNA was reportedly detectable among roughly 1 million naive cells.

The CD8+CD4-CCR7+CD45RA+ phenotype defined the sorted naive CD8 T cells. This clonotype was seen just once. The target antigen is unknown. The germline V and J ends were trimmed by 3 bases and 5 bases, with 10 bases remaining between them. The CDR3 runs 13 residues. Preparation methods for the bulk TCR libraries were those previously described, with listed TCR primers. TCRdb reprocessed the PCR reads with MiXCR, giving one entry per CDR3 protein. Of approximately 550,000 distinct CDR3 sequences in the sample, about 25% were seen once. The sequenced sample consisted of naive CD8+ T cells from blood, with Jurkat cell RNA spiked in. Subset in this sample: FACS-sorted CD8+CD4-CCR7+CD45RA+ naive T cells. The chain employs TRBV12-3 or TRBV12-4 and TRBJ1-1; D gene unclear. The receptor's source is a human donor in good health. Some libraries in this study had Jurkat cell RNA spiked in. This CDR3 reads CASSFSVGTEAFF. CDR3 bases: TGTGCCAGCAGTTTCTCGGTGGGTACTGAAGCTTTCTTT.